This T cell receptor (beta chain) was captured by sequencing in a study of blood T cell repertoires in COVID-19. Study details: Whether acute or convalescent, the COVID-19 samples came from the United States, Italy and Spain. PBMCs, B-cell-depleted T cells, or T cells were the source of the cDNA or gDNA that made up the material.

The data were produced by immunoSEQ multiplex PCR, yet TCRdb's version contains in-frame clones alone and is incomplete. The table has some 420,000 clones, approximately 92% seen once. In terms of age and location, participants ranged from roughly 18 to 100 years and lived in about two dozen US areas. For recovered donors of Cohort 3, there were two negative PCRs, clearance, or symptom resolution. The CDR3 is 16 amino acids. Trimming took 3 bases from V and 6 from J; bases not matched to a gene: 10. Germline V gene data show CDR1 as MGHRA and CDR2 as YSYEKL. This clone came up once. Sequenced input: PBMCs or T cells enriched from blood (not recorded which). The origin of this receptor is a man aged 25 to 40 who had recovered from COVID-19. This sequence joins TRBV4-1 and TRBJ1-2, with 10 bases lining up with TRBD1. This chain's CDR3 is CASSHTLVGTGDGYTF. The CDR3, as DNA: TGCGCCAGCAGCCATACATTAGTTGGGACAGGGGATGGCTACACCTTC.